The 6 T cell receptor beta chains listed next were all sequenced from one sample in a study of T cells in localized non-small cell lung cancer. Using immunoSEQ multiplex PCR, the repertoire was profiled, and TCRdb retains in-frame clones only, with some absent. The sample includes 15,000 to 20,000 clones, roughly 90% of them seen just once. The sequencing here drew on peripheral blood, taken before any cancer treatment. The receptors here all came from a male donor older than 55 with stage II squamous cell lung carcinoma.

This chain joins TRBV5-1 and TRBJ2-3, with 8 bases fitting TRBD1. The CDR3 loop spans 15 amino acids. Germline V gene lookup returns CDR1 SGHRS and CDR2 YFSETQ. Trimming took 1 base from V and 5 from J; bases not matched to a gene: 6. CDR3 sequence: CASSLSTGGQDTQYF. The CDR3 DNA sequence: TGCGCCAGCAGCTTGAGCACAGGGGGTCAAGATACGCAGTATTTT.

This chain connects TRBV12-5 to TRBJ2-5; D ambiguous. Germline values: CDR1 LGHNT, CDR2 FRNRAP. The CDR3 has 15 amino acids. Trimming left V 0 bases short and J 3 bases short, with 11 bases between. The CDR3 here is CASGLVLGEKETQYF. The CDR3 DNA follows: TGTGCTAGTGGTTTGGTACTCGGTGAGAAAGAGACCCAGTACTTC. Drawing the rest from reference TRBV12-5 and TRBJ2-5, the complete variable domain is DARVTQTPRHKVTEMGQEVTMRCQPILGHNTVFWYRQTMMQGLELLAYFRNRAPLDDSGMPKDRFSAEMPDATLATLKIQPSEPRDSAVYFCASGLVLGEKETQYFGPGTRLLVL.

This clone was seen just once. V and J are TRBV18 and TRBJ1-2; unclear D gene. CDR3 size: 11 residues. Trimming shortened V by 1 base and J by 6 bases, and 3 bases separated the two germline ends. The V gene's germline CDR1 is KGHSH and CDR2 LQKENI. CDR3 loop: CASSPLDGYTF. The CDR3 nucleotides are TGTGCCAGCTCACCACTAGATGGCTACACCTTC. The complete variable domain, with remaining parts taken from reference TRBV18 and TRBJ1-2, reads NAGVMQNPRHLVRRRGQEARLRCSPMKGHSHVYWYRQLPEEGLKFMVYLQKENIIDESGMPKERFSAEFPKEGPSILRIQQVVRGDSAAYFCASSPLDGYTFGSGTRLTVV.

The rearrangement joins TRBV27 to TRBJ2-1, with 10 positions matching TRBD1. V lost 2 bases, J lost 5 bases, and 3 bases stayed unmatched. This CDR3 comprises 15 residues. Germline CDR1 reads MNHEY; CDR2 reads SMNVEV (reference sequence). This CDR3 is CASSLDRGRNNEQFF. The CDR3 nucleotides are TGTGCCAGCAGTTTAGACAGGGGGCGCAACAATGAGCAGTTCTTC.

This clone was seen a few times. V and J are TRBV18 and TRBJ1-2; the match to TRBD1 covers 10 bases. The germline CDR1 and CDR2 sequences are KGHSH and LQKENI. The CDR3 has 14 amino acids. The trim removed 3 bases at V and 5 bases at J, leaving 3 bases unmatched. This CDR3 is CASSPDRGPYGYTF. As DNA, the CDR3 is TGTGCCAGCTCACCCGACAGGGGGCCGTATGGCTACACCTTC. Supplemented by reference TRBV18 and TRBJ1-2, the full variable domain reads NAGVMQNPRHLVRRRGQEARLRCSPMKGHSHVYWYRQLPEEGLKFMVYLQKENIIDESGMPKERFSAEFPKEGPSILRIQQVVRGDSAAYFCASSPDRGPYGYTFGSGTRLTVV.

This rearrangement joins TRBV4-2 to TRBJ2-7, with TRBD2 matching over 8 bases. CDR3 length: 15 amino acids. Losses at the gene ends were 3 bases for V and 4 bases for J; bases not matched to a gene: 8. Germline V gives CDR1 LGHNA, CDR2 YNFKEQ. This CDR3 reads CASSHERESVYEQYF. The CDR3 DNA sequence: TGTGCCAGCAGCCACGAGCGGGAGTCCGTATACGAGCAGTACTTC.